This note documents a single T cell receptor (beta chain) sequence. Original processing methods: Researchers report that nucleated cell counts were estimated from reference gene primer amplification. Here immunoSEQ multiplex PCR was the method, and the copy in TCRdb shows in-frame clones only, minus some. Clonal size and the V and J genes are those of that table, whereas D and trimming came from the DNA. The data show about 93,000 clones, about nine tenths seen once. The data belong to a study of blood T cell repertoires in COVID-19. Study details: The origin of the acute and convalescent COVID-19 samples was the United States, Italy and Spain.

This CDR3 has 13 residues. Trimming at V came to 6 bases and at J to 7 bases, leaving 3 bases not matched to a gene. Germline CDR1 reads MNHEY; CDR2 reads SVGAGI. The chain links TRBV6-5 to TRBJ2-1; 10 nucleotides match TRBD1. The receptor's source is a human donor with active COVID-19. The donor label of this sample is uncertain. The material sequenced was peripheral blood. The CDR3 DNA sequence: TGTGCCAGCAGGGGGACAGGGGTAAATGAGCAGTTCTTC. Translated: CASRGTGVNEQFF.